The rows below give T cell receptor beta chains drawn from one sample of a study of response to subunit inactivated influenza vaccine. Via MiXCR, TCRdb re-called the RT-PCR reads, giving one row per CDR3 protein. The sample consists of about 160,000 distinct CDR3 sequences, 11% of them appearing once. The sample here was non-naive T cells sorted from PBMCs, taken 40 to 50 days after vaccination. Receptor source: a man aged 45-65 years who received an inactivated influenza vaccine. CDR3s include the opening cysteine and the closing phenylalanine or tryptophan. D genes are given only for firm matches. Clone size, where shown, is once, few, many, or a class for clones that have expanded.

>15|TRBJ2-3|TRBV20-1|NA|few
TGCAGTGCTAGCGATGGCAGGGCGGGGACAGATACGCAGTATTTT
CSASDGRAGTDTQYF
>17|TRBJ1-3|TRBV4-2|TRBD1|NA
TGTGCCAGCAGCCAAGACAGAGGGGGCTCGGCTGGAAACACCATATATTTT
CASSQDRGGSAGNTIYF
>16|TRBJ2-3|TRBV7-2|NA|NA
TGTGCCAGCAGCTTATGGGGGCGGGGGCGCACAGATACGCAGTATTTT
CASSLWGRGRTDTQYF
>15|TRBJ1-2|TRBV20-1|NA|many
TGCAGTGCAACCATCGTGAGACAGAGGTACTATGGCTACACCTTC
CSATIVRQRYYGYTF
>15|TRBJ2-1|TRBV28|NA|NA
TGTGCCAGCAGTCCGCGGTCCCTGATGCGATGGGAGCAGTTCTTC
CASSPRSLMRWEQFF
>16|TRBJ2-2|TRBV5-1|NA|NA
TGCGCCAGCAGCCCGGCTCACCTCTTAAACACCGGGGAGCTGTTTTTT
CASSPAHLLNTGELFF
>11|TRBJ2-5|TRBV20-1|NA|many
TGCAGTGCTCGCCCCGGGGAGACCCAGTACTTC
CSARPGETQYF
>13|TRBJ2-1|TRBV7-3|TRBD2|NA
TGTGCCAGCAGCGCGACTAGCACTACCGAGCAGTTCTTC
CASSATSTTEQFF
>14|TRBJ2-3|TRBV5-5|NA|few
TGTGCCAGCAGCTTGGAGGCGGGGATAGATACGCAGTATTTT
CASSLEAGIDTQYF
>15|TRBJ2-1|TRBV25-1|NA|few
TGTGCCAGCAGCGCCAGGACTGGCTCCTACAATGAGCAGTTCTTC
CASSARTGSYNEQFF
>15|TRBJ1-6|TRBV18|NA|NA
TGTGCCAGCTCACCATATGGGATGATTAATTCACCCCTCCACTTT
CASSPYGMINSPLHF
>16|TRBJ2-1|TRBV12-3/TRBV12-4|TRBD2|many
TGTGCCAGCAGTTTATTAGCGGGGGGTGTCCACAATGAGCAGTTCTTC
CASSLLAGGVHNEQFF
>16|TRBJ1-6|TRBV5-1|TRBD1|many
TGCGCCAGCAGCCCCCAGGGGGCCATCGGGAATTCACCCCTCCACTTT
CASSPQGAIGNSPLHF